This T cell receptor (beta chain) is drawn from a study of cytomegalovirus exposure and HLA in healthy donors (dated by TCRdb to 2015 to 2018). Study-wide context: A later analysis indicated that the 110 or so validation repertoires were generated on the platform also employed for the 700 or so repertoires of the first cohort. The study was designed to test whether signatures of past pathogen exposure could be identified by cataloging public T cell receptors. Besides the first cohort of roughly 640 subjects, a separate validation cohort made up of roughly 120 different subjects was used. To predict cytomegalovirus infection status, the study brought together high-throughput TCR immunosequencing, statistical association of individual TCRs with disease status, and machine learning.

The library was generated by the immunoSEQ multiplex PCR assay. Per the source publication's procedure: To diagnose cytomegalovirus status from the catalog of TCR beta chain sequences, a statistical classification framework was built. TCRdb limited this immuneACCESS table to in-frame rearrangements with V and J called. A share of clones is missing; checked studies link under half to unresolved V genes, and the rest is unexplained. D and trimming come from the DNA, and the V and J calls and clone size come from that table. The sample yields a few hundred thousand clones; around 87% were counted once. The ten top clones hold 0.3% to 0.4% of the sample. Donors formed part of the validation cohort, which comprised over a hundred subjects and was distinct from the first cohort of under 850 subjects. In the case of this clone: It lacks a known antigen. No base quality values were provided; no much bigger clone lies one nucleotide off.

General conclusions and limits of the study: A later analysis lacked HLA typing for the validation cohort, so it scored co-occurrence in that cohort across all 120 repertoires. Three of the identified cytomegalovirus-associated TCR beta chains were confirmed in vitro to be specific for cytomegalovirus antigens. The study listed 164 TCR beta chains as associated with cytomegalovirus. Subsequent analysis determined that TCRs grouped into clusters in the first cohort also showed a tendency toward co-occurrence across the roughly 110 validation repertoires, and 94% of cluster scores exceeded 0. It was suggested by the authors that the approach could potentially be generalized to other disease states and immunological phenotypes. While some public TCRs were present in many individuals, most TCR sequences turned up only very rarely across donors. In both the original and validation cohorts, the classifier was reported to diagnose cytomegalovirus status with high specificity and sensitivity.

From a lookup of the germline V gene, CDR1 and CDR2 are SGHTA and FQGNSA. V and J are truncated by 5 bases and 7 bases respectively, leaving an intervening sequence of 14 bases. Spanning cysteine to phenylalanine, the CDR3 consists of 13 amino acids. Only the CDR3 part of the read is kept: 39 bases, read in frame from the first base. This TCR was recovered from a woman aged 18-30 years in good health and CMV-seronegative. Sequencing was performed on PBMCs. The chain is encoded by TRBV7-2 joined to TRBJ1-2; the D gene assignment is ambiguous. The CDR3 amino acid sequence is: CASSLLTGSGYTF. The DNA reads TGTGCCAGCAGCCTACTCACGGGTAGTGGCTACACCTTC.